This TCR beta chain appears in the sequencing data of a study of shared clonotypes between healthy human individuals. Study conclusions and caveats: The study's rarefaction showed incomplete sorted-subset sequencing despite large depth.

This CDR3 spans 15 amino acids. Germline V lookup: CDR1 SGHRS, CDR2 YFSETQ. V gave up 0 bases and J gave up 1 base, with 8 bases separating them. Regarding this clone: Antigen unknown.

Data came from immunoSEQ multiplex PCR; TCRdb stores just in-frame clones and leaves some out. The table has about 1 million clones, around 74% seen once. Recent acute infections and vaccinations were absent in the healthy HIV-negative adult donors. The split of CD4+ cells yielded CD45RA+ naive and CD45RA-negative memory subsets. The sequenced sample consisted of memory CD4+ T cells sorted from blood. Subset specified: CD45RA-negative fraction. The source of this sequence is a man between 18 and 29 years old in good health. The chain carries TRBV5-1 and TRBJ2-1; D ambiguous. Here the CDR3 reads CASSLGVGSYNEQFF. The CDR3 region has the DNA TGCGCCAGCAGCTTGGGGGTGGGGTCCTACAATGAGCAGTTCTTC.